The sequence of this TCR beta chain was determined in a study of shared clonotypes between healthy human individuals. Study context: Three CD4 naive, three CD4 memory, two CD8 naive and one CD8 memory plate were used per donor.

Overall study results and limits: Inspection by rarefaction showed sorted-subset sequencing to be incomplete despite large depth.

Per sorted-subset replicate PCR, input was 150 to 250 ng DNA, representing tens of thousands of T cell genomes. TCRdb keeps only in-frame clones here, not all; method: immunoSEQ multiplex PCR. The data contain about 120,000 clones, about 71% of them seen just once; the ten biggest clones take up roughly a quarter. Note on this clone: Its cognate antigen is unknown.

Germline values: CDR1 MNHEY, CDR2 SMNVEV (reference sequence). The V end was cut by 3 bases, the J end by 2 bases, with 5 bases between. The CDR3 covers 14 residues. The rearrangement links TRBV27 to TRBJ2-6; possibly TRBD1 for D (5 bases). The source of this sequence is a woman aged 25-40 years in good health. Sequenced sample: memory CD8+ T cells sorted from blood. The subset here: CD45RO+ cells pooled with CCR7-negative TemRA cells. CDR3 nucleotide sequence: TGTGCCAGCAGTTTGGGGCCTGGGGCCAACGTCCTGACTTTC. Translated: CASSLGPGANVLTF.